This TCR beta chain was documented in a study of blood T cells in healthy people across ages. Study-level findings and limits: PBMC samples, being unsorted, prevented any conclusive comparison of naive and antigen-experienced cells.

This CDR3 is 14 amino acids long. The germline V gene encodes CDR1 SGHNT and CDR2 YYREEE (reference sequence). Primers used in a second PCR of roughly 6 to 11 cycles were a sample-barcoded 5' primer and a J-beta primer mix. TCRdb reprocessed the 5' RACE reads with MiXCR, giving one entry per CDR3 protein. Of approximately 1,000,000 distinct CDR3 sequences in the sample, 30% to 40% are singletons; the top ten hold around 13%. Donors ranged from about 6 to 90 years old and were healthy Caucasians in Russia. As for this clonotype: Its target is unknown.

This clonotype was obtained from a man aged 18 to 29 in good health. The chain is built from TRBV5-4 and TRBJ2-1, with 7 bases identical to TRBD1. The end of the DNA fits TRBJ2-7 better, so the J call may be wrong. Sequenced sample: blood. The CDR3 DNA reads TGTGCCAGCAGGCCGGGACAGTCCTACAATGAGCAGTACTTC. This codes for CASRPGQSYNEQYF.